This TCR beta chain was profiled in a study of response to subunit inactivated influenza vaccine. Notes on the study in general: T cells newly recruited by each seasonal influenza vaccination are few, the authors suggested.

TCRdb analysed the RT-PCR reads with MiXCR anew, one entry per CDR3 protein. The sample holds under 850,000 distinct CDR3 sequences; approximately 17% are singletons and the top ten take about a tenth. V lost 3 bases, J lost 8 bases, and 11 bases lay in between. CDR3 length: 13 residues. Germline CDR1 SGHTA, CDR2 FQGNSA. This clonotype was seen ten or more times. Its antigen is unidentified. Specimen: PBMCs from blood, collected 5 days after vaccination. The TCR comes from a man over 45 who received an inactivated influenza vaccine. J is TRBJ2-1 and V is TRBV7-2; a weak D match, TRBD1 (5 bases). The CDR3 bases are TGTGCCAGCAGCTTGGGGCCCCTCGATGAGCAGTTCTTC. It specifies CASSLGPLDEQFF.